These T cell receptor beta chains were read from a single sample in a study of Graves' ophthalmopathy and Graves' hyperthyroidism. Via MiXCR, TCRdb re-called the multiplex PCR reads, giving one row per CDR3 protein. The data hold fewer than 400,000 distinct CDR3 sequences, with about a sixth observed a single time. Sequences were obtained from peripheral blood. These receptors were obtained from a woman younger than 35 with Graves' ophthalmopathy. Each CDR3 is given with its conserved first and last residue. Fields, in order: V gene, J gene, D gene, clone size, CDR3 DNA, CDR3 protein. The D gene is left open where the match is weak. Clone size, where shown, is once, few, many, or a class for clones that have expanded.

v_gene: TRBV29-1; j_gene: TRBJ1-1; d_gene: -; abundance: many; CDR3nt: TGCAGCGTTCCGGGACCGAAGACTGAAGCTTTCTTT; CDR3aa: CSVPGPKTEAFF
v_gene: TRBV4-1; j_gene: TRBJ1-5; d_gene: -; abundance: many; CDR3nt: TGCGCCAGCAGCGAGGGCTTTATTGGCAATCAGCCCCAGCATTTT; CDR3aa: CASSEGFIGNQPQHF
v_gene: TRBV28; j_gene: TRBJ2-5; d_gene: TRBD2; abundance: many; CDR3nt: TGTGCCAGCAGTAACTCACTAGCGCATTACTTC; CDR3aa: CASSNSLAHYF
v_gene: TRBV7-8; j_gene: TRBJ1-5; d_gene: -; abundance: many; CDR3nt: TGTGCCAGCAGCTTATCACAGTTCAATCAGCCCCAGCATTTT; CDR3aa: CASSLSQFNQPQHF
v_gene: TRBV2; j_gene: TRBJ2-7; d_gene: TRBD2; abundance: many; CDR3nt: TGTGCCAGCAGTGTTTCTCTAGCGGGGGTGTCCTACGAGCAGTACTTC; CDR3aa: CASSVSLAGVSYEQYF
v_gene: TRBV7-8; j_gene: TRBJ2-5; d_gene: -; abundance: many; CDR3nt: TGTGCCAGCAGCTTAGGTACCACTGAGACCCAGTACTTC; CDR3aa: CASSLGTTETQYF
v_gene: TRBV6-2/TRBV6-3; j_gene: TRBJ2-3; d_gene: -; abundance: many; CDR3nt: TGTGCCAGCAGTTACAGTCCCCTGACGAGGGCGAGGGGAGATACGCAGTATTTT; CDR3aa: CASSYSPLTRARGDTQYF
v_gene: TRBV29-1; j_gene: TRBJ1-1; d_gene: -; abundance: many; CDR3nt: TGCAGCGTTATCCCAGACGTTCTCGAAGCTTTCTTT; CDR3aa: CSVIPDVLEAFF
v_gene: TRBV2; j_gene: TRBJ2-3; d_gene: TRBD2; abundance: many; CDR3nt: TGTGCCCATGGGGGACTAGCGGGAGATACGCAGTATTTT; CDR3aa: CAHGGLAGDTQYF
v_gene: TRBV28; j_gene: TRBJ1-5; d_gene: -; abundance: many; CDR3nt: TGTGCCAGCAGTTTACTGGGGGCCTTGGGTATTGGCAATCAGCCCCAGCATTTT; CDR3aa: CASSLLGALGIGNQPQHF
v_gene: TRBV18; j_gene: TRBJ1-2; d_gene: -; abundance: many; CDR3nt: TGTGCCAGCTCACCACTTCAACCCCATGGCTACACCTTC; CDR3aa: CASSPLQPHGYTF
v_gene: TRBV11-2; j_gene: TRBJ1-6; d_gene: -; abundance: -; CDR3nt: TGTGCCAGCAGCTCCCGGGCCCTAGCTGATTCACCCCTCCACTTT; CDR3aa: CASSSRALADSPLHF
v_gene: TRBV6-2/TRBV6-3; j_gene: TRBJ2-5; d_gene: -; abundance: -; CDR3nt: TGTGCCAGCAGTTACATTGGCGAGACCCAGTACTTC; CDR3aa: CASSYIGETQYF
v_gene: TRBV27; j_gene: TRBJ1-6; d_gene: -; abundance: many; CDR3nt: TGTGCCAGCAGTTTACTACCGGCAGATTATAATTCACCCCTCCACTTT; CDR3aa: CASSLLPADYNSPLHF
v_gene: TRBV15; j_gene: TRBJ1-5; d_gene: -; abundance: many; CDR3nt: TGTGCCACCAGCAGACGAACAGGAATCGGCAATCAGCCCCAGCATTTT; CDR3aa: CATSRRTGIGNQPQHF
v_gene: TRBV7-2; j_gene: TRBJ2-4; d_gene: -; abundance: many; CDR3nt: TGTGCCAGCAGCTTTGGAGGGGCTCAGTACTTC; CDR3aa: CASSFGGAQYF
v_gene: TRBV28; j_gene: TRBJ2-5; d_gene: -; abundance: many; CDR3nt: TGTGCCAGCACCCCAGGCCGGGGCTCCCAAGGGCAAGAGACCCAGTACTTC; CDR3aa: CASTPGRGSQGQETQYF
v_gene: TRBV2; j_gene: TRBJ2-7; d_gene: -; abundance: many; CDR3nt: TGTGCCAGCAGTTTGACAGAGAGCCCGTACTTC; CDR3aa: CASSLTESPYF
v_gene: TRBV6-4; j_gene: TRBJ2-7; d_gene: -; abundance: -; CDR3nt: TGTGCCAGCAGTGACGTCCCCTTGGGTCGGGAGCCCTACGAGCAGTACTTC; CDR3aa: CASSDVPLGREPYEQYF
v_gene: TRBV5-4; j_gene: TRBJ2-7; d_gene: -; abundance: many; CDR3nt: TGTGCCAGCAGTCAAGGCAGGCTGACCTCCTACGAGCAGTACTTC; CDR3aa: CASSQGRLTSYEQYF
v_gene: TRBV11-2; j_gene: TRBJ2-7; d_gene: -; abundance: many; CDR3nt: TGTGTCAGCAATAGGGGGGGCTACGAGCAGTACTTC; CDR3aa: CVSNRGGYEQYF
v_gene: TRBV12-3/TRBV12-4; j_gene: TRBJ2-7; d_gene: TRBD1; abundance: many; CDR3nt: TGTGCCAGCAGTTTCAAGGGACAGCTCTACGAGCAGTACTTC; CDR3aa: CASSFKGQLYEQYF
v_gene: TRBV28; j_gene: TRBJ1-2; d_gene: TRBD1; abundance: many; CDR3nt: TGTGCCAGCAGTACCGGGACAGGGCTCTATGGCTACACCTTC; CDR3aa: CASSTGTGLYGYTF
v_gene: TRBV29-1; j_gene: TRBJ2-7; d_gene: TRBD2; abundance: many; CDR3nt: TGCAGCGCTTCCGGGGGGACCTACGAGCAGTACTTC; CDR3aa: CSASGGTYEQYF
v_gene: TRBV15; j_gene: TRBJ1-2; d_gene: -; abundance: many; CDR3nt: TGTGCCACCAGCGGCAGAACTTCTAACTATGGCTACACCTTC; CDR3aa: CATSGRTSNYGYTF
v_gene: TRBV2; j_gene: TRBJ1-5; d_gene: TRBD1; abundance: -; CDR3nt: TGTGCCAGCAGTGGACAGGGCGTTGGCAATCAGCCCCAGCATTTT; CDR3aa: CASSGQGVGNQPQHF
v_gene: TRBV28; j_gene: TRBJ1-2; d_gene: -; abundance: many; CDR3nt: TGTGCCAGCAGTTTATACGGGGCTAACTATGGCTACACCTTC; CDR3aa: CASSLYGANYGYTF
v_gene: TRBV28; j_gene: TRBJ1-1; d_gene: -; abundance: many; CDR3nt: TGTGCCAGCAGTCCGCGCGGAGGGGGGGTCACTGAAGCTTTCTTT; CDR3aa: CASSPRGGGVTEAFF
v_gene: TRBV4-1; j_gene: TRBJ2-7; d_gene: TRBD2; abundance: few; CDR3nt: TGCGCCAGCAGTCTCGCGGGAGGGTTCGGTGAGCAGTACTTC; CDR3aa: CASSLAGGFGEQYF
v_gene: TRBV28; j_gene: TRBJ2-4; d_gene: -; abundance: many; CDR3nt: TGTGCCAGCAGGTTGTCCCTAGGTGGAAACATTCAGTACTTC; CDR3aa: CASRLSLGGNIQYF
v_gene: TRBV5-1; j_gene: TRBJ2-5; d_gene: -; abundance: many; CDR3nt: TGCGCCAGCAGCTTGGTATCTGGGCGGGGTCTACAAGAGACCCAGTACTTC; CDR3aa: CASSLVSGRGLQETQYF
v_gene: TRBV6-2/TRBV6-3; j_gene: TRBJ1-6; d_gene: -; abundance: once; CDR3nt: TGTGCCGGCAGCGCAGGGCAGGGTCGGTTGGAATCACCCCTCCACTTT; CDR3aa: CAGSAGQGRLESPLHF
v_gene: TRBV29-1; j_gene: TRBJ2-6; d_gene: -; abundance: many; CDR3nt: TGCAGCGTTGAAGAAGCTGAACAGGTGAAACCTGGGGCCAACGTCCTGACTTTC; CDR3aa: CSVEEAEQVKPGANVLTF
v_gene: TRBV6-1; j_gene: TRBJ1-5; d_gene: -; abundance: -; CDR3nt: TGTGCCAGCAGCCCTTGGGGAAGGCCCCAGCATTTT; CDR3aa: CASSPWGRPQHF
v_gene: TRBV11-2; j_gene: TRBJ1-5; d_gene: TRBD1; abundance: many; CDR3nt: TGTGCCAGCAGCCCCCCCAGGGGGGATAGCAATCAGCCCCAGCATTTT; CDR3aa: CASSPPRGDSNQPQHF
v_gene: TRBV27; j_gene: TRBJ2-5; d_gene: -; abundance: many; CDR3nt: TGTGCCAGCAGTTTTTCTTTGGGGGCTAGGGAGACCCAGTACTTC; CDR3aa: CASSFSLGARETQYF
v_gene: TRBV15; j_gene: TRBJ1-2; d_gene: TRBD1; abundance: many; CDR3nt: TGTGCCACCAGCAGAGATTCGTACGGGACAGAGGCTGGCTACACCTTC; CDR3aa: CATSRDSYGTEAGYTF
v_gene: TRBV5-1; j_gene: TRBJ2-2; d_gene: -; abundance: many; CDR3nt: TGCGCCAGCAGCTTGGTCAGTGAGACCGGGGAGCTGTTTTTT; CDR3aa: CASSLVSETGELFF
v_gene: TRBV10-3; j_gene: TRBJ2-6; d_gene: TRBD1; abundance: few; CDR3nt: TGTGCCATTCGACCGGGACAGGGCTCTGGGGCCAACGTCCTGACTTTC; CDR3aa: CAIRPGQGSGANVLTF
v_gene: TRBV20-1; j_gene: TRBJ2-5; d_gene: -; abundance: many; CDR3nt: TGCAGTGCTAATTATGGGACACTAGAGACCCAGTACTTC; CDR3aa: CSANYGTLETQYF
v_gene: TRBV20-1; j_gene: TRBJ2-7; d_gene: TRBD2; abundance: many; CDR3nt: TGCAGTGCTCCCCGGACTAGCGGGAGCTACGAGCAGTACTTC; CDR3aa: CSAPRTSGSYEQYF
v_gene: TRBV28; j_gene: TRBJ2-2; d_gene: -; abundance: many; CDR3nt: TGTGCCAGCAGCGTAAGGGTGGGGGAGCTGTTTTTT; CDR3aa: CASSVRVGELFF
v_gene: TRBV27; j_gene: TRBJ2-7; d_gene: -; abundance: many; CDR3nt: TGTGCCAGCCGGACAGGCTGGGGGGGCAACTACGAGCAGTACTTC; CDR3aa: CASRTGWGGNYEQYF
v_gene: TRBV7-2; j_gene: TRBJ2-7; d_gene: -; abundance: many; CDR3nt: TGTGCCAGCAGCTCCTTCCCAGGGAGTAACGAGCAGTACTTC; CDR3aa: CASSSFPGSNEQYF
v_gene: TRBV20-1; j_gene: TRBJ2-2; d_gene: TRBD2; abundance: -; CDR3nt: TGCAGTGCATCTGGGAGGGTGAACACCGGGGAGCTGTTTTTT; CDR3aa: CSASGRVNTGELFF
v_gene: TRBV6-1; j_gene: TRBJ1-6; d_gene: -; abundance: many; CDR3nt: TGTGCCAGCAGTTATCCGCGGTCACCCCTCCACTTT; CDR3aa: CASSYPRSPLHF
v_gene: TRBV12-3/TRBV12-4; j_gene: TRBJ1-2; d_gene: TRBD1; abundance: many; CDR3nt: TGTGCCAGCAGTCCCGGGACAGGGGGCGTCTACACCTTC; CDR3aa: CASSPGTGGVYTF
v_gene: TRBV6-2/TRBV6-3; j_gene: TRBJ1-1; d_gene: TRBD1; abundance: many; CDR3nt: TGTGCCAGCAGTATGACAGGGAACAGAGAAGCTTTCTTT; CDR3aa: CASSMTGNREAFF
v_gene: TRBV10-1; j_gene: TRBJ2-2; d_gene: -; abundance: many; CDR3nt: TGCGCCAGCAGTGACACGGGGCGAGTCACCGGGGAGCTGTTTTTT; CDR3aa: CASSDTGRVTGELFF
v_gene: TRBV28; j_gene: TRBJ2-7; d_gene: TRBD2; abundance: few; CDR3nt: TGTGCCAGCATCCCCCGGGGTAGCGGGAGATCCTACGAGCAGTACTTC; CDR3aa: CASIPRGSGRSYEQYF
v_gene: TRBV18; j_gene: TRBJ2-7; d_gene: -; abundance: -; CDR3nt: TGTGCCAGCTCACCAACGTTGATATCAACAGGTGTCGAGCAGTACTTC; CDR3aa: CASSPTLISTGVEQYF
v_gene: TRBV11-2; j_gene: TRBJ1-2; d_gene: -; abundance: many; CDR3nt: TGTGCCAGCAGCTTAATGGGGAATTCAGATGGCTACACCTTC; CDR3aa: CASSLMGNSDGYTF
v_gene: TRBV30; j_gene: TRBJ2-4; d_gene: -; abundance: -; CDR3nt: TGTGCCTGGAAGCGAGGGGCCACTGACCCGGTAGGCAAAAACATTCAGTACTTC; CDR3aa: CAWKRGATDPVGKNIQYF
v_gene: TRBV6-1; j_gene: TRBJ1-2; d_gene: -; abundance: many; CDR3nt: TGTGCCAGCAGCCTCTATGGCTACACCTTC; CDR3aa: CASSLYGYTF
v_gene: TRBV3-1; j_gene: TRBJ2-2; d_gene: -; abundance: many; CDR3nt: TGTGCCAGCAGCCAAGGACTCACCGGGGAGCTGTTTTTT; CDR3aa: CASSQGLTGELFF